These T cell receptor beta chains were read from a single sample in a study of regulatory T cells in long-lasting Graves disease. Via MiXCR, TCRdb re-called the multiplex PCR reads, giving one row per CDR3 protein. The sample includes around 300,000 distinct CDR3 sequences, roughly a fifth of them seen just once. Sample: peripheral blood mononuclear cells (PBMCs), taken when the disease was refractory, from a patient treated with antithyroid drugs. These receptors were taken from a female donor with Graves disease. Both conserved end residues are part of each CDR3. A D gene is named only where the DNA matches it firmly. Size is omitted from some rows. Given values are once, few, many or a class for expanded clones.

V gene	J gene	D gene	clone size	CDR3 DNA	CDR3 protein
TRBV28	TRBJ2-4	TRBD2	many	TGTGCCAGCAGTTTATGGGGAAATAGCGGGATTCTCAAAAACATTCAGTACTTC	CASSLWGNSGILKNIQYF
TRBV20-1	TRBJ2-2	.	.	TGCAGTGCTAGAGGGAAAGTTGAAGCGCCCGGGGAGCTGTTTTTT	CSARGKVEAPGELFF
TRBV2	TRBJ1-1	.	.	TGTGCCAGCACCCGACAGCGTCTTGAAGCTTTCTTT	CASTRQRLEAFF
TRBV12-3/TRBV12-4	TRBJ2-7	TRBD2	many	TGTGCCAGCAGTTTGGGGTTGACTAGCGGGACACACTCCTACGAGCAGTACTTC	CASSLGLTSGTHSYEQYF
TRBV20-1	TRBJ1-1	.	.	TGCAGCCCCCCGGGGGAGACTGAAGCTTTCTTT	CSPPGETEAFF
TRBV6-2/TRBV6-3	TRBJ2-7	.	.	TGTGCCAGCAGTTTCGGACCCGCCTACGAGCAGTACTTC	CASSFGPAYEQYF
TRBV30	TRBJ1-2	.	many	TGTGCCTGGAGTGTTGGCTTTCATGGCTACACCTTC	CAWSVGFHGYTF
TRBV6-4	TRBJ1-1	.	few	TGTGCCAGCAGTTACGGTGAGATGGAGGCTTTCTTT	CASSYGEMEAFF
TRBV7-2	TRBJ2-5	.	many	TGTGCCAGCAGCTTGAGTGCGGCCCCCCAAGAGACCCAGTACTTC	CASSLSAAPQETQYF
TRBV10-3	TRBJ1-4	.	.	TGTGCCATCAGTCCAGGGAGTGAAAAACTGTTTTTT	CAISPGSEKLFF
TRBV9	TRBJ2-5	.	.	TGTGCCAGCAGCGTAGATGGGACCCAAGAGACCCAGTACTTC	CASSVDGTQETQYF